This TCR beta chain was captured by sequencing in a study of post-analysis software for immune sequencing data. Study-wide results and limits: Comparison with controls showed significantly lower normalized Chao1 diversity in multiple sclerosis patients.

Included in the TCR beta cDNA libraries were unique molecular identifiers. TCRdb called the PCR reads again in MiXCR, with one record for every CDR3 protein. The table has approximately 570,000 distinct CDR3 sequences, around 47% seen once. Of note for this clonotype: Its antigen is currently unknown.

The clonotype was recovered from a girl aged 5-17 years with multiple sclerosis. Sequencing was done on a sample of blood.

CDR3 region: CASSYASELNTEAFF. CDR3 DNA: TGTGCCAGCAGCTACGCATCGGAGTTGAACACTGAAGCTTTCTTT. The chain uses TRBV12-3 or TRBV12-4 and TRBJ1-1; D not certain. V lost 6 bases to trimming and J lost 0 bases, with 14 bases between them. The length of the CDR3 is 15 residues.